This TCR beta chain was documented in a study of T cells in Graves' hyperthyroidism and ophthalmopathy. RNA transcripts yielded amplified TCR beta CDR3 regions. Carried out on the TCR CDR3, a first-round RT-PCR used the HTBI primer set. TCRdb redid the calling of the multiplex PCR reads with MiXCR, one entry per CDR3 protein. The repertoire includes fewer than 650,000 distinct CDR3 sequences, 14% of them detected once, and around 14% sits in the top ten. Many counts were recorded for this clonotype. Trimming removed 1 base from V and 2 bases from J, with 7 bases in between. The length of the CDR3 is 14 residues. CDR1 is SGHTA, CDR2 FQGNSA, per germline.

The genes are TRBV7-2 and TRBJ2-3; no clear D. The origin of this receptor is a woman in her thirties or forties with Graves' hyperthyroidism. The specimen sequenced was blood. CDR3 region: CASSLVGFTDTQYF. The CDR3 coding sequence is TGTGCCAGCAGCTTAGTCGGATTCACAGATACGCAGTATTTT. The complete variable domain, with remaining parts taken from reference TRBV7-2 and TRBJ2-3, reads GAGVSQSPSNKVTEKGKDVELRCDPISGHTALYWYRQSLGQGLEFLIYFQGNSAPDKSGLPSDRFSAERTGGSVSTLTIQRTQQEDSAVYLCASSLVGFTDTQYFGPGTRLTVL.